The sequence of this T cell receptor beta chain was determined in a study of vaccination and CD4 T cells after COVID-19. Study summary: The cells in question were stimulated using overlapping spike peptides derived from SARS-CoV-2, HCoV-NL63, HCoV-OC43 and HCoV-229E.

Broader study findings: Counts of SARS-CoV-2-reactive clonotypes had a median that went from about 20 to 38, a nonsignificant change.

With respect to this clonotype: No antigen is known for it.

The assay that was used to sequence DNA from cultured CD4+ T cells was the Oncomine TCR Beta short-read assay. MiXCR, applied by TCRdb to the PCR reads, yields one record per CDR3 protein. This table has tens of thousands of distinct CDR3 sequences, over 55% appearing once. Treatment: 10-day PBMC culture with coronavirus spike peptide pools or control peptides (ViraFEST assay). The culture of under 2.5 million PBMCs per well included about 11 IU/ml IL-2 and 9.5 to 10 ug/ml peptide pools. Cells were cultured for around 10 days, and then CD4+ T cells were isolated by negative selection. This sequence originates from a human donor who received a COVID-19 vaccine. This specimen was CD4+ T cells from blood, cultured in vitro, taken after SARS-CoV-2 vaccination.

CDR3 sequence (DNA): TGTGCCAGCGGCTATCCTAACTATGGCTTCGGCTACACCTTC. Its translation: CASGYPNYGFGYTF. The rearrangement uses TRBV5-4 and TRBJ1-2; no reliable D call. Germline lookup yields CDR1 SGHNT and CDR2 YYREEE (reference sequence). Between the trimmed V and J ends, which lost 7 bases and 8 bases, there was a span of 21 bases. This CDR3 spans 14 amino acids. The entire variable domain, with the rest obtained from reference TRBV5-4 and TRBJ1-2, is as follows: ETGVTQSPTHLIKTRGQQVTLRCSSQSGHNTVSWYQQALGQGPQFIFQYYREEENGRGNFPPRFSGLQFPNYSSELNVNALELDDSALYLCASGYPNYGFGYTFGSGTRLTVV.